This T cell receptor (beta chain) was captured in a study of memory CD4+ T cells and cytomegalovirus serostatus. On the study more broadly: Healthy Belgian adult donors included nine or ten CMV-positive and about two dozen CMV-negative people.

Single viable CD3+CD4+CD8-CD45RO+ cells were sorted as the memory CD4+ T cells. Findings and limits, study-wide: Each of roughly 65 CMV-associated TCRbeta sequences occurred in one to five individuals. A US-trained random forest predicted CMV serostatus with median AUC around 0.9. Suggested: most of the CMV-linked TCR signature lies in CD4+ memory cells.

As regards this clone: Its antigen is not identified.

Repertoires were generated with immunoSEQ multiplex PCR, while TCRdb's copy carries only in-frame clones and drops some. The sample contains some 60,000 clones, approximately 78% of which appear only once. This sequence was found in an adult in good health and CMV-seronegative. The sample taken for sequencing was memory CD4+ T cells from blood.

The CDR3 region has the DNA TGTGCCAGCAGCTTATACGGGGCCGGCTTATTCACAGATACGCAGTATTTT. Its protein product is CASSLYGAGLFTDTQYF. The rearrangement uses TRBV7-9 and TRBJ2-3; D is possibly TRBD1 or TRBD2 (5 bases each). The CDR3 extends over 17 amino acids. The germline V gene has CDR1 SEHNR and CDR2 FQNEAQ (reference sequence). V was pared by 2 bases and J by 2 bases, with 17 bases between.